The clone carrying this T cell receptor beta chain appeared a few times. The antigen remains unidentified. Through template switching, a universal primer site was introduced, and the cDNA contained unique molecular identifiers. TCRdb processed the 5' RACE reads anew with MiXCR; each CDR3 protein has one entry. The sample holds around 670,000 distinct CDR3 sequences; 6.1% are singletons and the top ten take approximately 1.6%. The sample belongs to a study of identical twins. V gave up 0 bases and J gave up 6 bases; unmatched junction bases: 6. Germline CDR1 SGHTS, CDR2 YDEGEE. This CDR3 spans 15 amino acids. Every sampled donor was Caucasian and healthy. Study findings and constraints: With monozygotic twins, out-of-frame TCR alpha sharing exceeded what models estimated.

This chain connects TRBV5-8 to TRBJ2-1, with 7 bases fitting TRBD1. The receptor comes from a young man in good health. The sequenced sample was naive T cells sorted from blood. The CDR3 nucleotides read TGTGCCAGCAGCTTGGGGCAGGGGGACGTCAATGAGCAGTTCTTC. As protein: CASSLGQGDVNEQFF.